This TCR beta chain is from a study of T cells in Graves' hyperthyroidism and ophthalmopathy. General study results and limits: Ophthalmopathy was identified by the model a median approximately 6.9 months ahead of onset.

The CDR3 runs 16 residues. The V gene's germline CDR1 is LGHDT and CDR2 YNNKEL (reference sequence). The junction had 4 bases not matched to a gene; V was cut back by 4 bases and J by 2 bases. RNA transcripts provided the source from which TCR beta CDR3 regions were amplified. First-round RT-PCR with HTBI primers amplified the TCR CDR3 region. TCRdb analysed the multiplex PCR reads with MiXCR anew, one entry per CDR3 protein. The sample carries 300,000 to 350,000 distinct CDR3 sequences, 15% to 20% recorded once. Any patient presenting with uncontrolled infection, other autoimmune disease, pregnancy or lactation was left out. The authors took PBMCs from over 8.5 ml fresh peripheral blood. This clonotype was observed once. What it binds is not known.

The sample consisted of blood. The V gene is TRBV3-1, the J gene TRBJ2-2; 10 bases are a match to TRBD2. The clonotype originates from a woman in her 40s with Graves' ophthalmopathy. The CDR3 spells CASSLRTSGNTGELFF. The DNA of the CDR3 is TGTGCCAGCAGCCTGAGGACTAGCGGTAACACCGGGGAGCTGTTTTTT.